This T cell receptor beta chain originates from a study of vaccination effects on CD4 cells after COVID-19. Points from the study as a whole: From healthy vaccinees, only 1 of 255 vaccine-induced clones also reacted to common cold coronaviruses. Marked clonal contraction was seen in infection- and vaccine-induced clones late after vaccination.

Using viral peptide pools, the ViraFEST assay grew out antigen-specific CD4+ T cells prior to sequencing. Following culture for approximately ten days, CD4+ T cells were isolated. Among the vaccine recipients, none had a prior SARS-CoV-2 infection, and nucleocapsid antibodies were negative. At days 3 and 7, half of the medium was exchanged for IL-2 medium. In the case of this clone: What it recognizes is unknown.

The V gene's germline CDR1 is KGHDR and CDR2 SFDVKD. The CDR3 contains 13 residues. Trimming pared 4 bases from V and 2 bases from J, leaving 7 bases between. Sequencing used immunoSEQ multiplex PCR; TCRdb keeps in-frame clones, though not all of them. This sample has about 45,000 clones, with around 78% found just once. The TCR originated in a human donor who received a COVID-19 vaccine. The chain joins TRBV24-1 to TRBJ2-5; no firm D call. Specimen: CD4+ T cells from PBMCs cultured with SARS-CoV-2 spike peptides, collected before COVID-19 vaccination. Here the CDR3 reads CATSDGAQETQYF. The CDR3 region has the DNA TGTGCCACCAGTGACGGTGCGCAAGAGACCCAGTACTTC.